Following are 5 T cell receptor beta chains from one sample sequenced in a study of blood T cell repertoires in COVID-19 (dated by TCRdb to between 2020 and 2021). The library was generated by the immunoSEQ multiplex PCR assay. TCRdb took over this immuneACCESS table, retaining in-frame rearrangements with V and J assigned. Such tables are incomplete; in checked studies, under half of the missing clones stem from an unresolved V gene, and the remainder is unexplained. The sample profile shows some 310,000 clones; around 90% of them were found once. The ten most abundant clones make up 1% of the sample. Material for sequencing was peripheral blood. These receptor sequences come from a man aged 50 or older with active or convalescent COVID-19.

The rearrangement joins TRBV20-1 to TRBJ2-3; the match to TRBD2 covers 9 bases. The V gene's germline CDR1 is DFQATT and CDR2 SNEGSKA (reference sequence). The trim removed 3 bases at V and 5 bases at J, leaving 6 bases unmatched. CDR3 length: 14 residues. For the CDR3, the DNA is TGCAGTGCTAGTGCGGGGGGGCCAGGAGATACGCAGTATTTT. This sequence encodes CSASAGGPGDTQYF.

The V and J genes are TRBV24-1 and TRBJ2-3; 9 bases are a match to TRBD1. Per germline, CDR1 KGHDR and CDR2 SFDVKD. The CDR3 has 13 residues. V lost 7 bases to trimming and J lost 5 bases; unmatched junction nucleotides: 3. The CDR3 bases are TGTGCCACCAGGGGACAGGGTGAAGATACGCAGTATTTT. Translating it yields CATRGQGEDTQYF.

V and J are TRBV5-1 and TRBJ1-4; 9 positions agree with TRBD1. The CDR3 is 15 residues long. The junction had 5 bases not matched to a gene; V was cut back by 2 bases and J by 6 bases. CDR1 and CDR2 from the germline V gene are SGHRS and YFSETQ. CDR3 DNA sequence: TGCGCCAGCAGCTTAAATACAGGGGGCGATGAAAAACTGTTTTTT. Its translation: CASSLNTGGDEKLFF.

The chain carries TRBV7-9 and TRBJ1-1, with no clear D. V dropped 1 base and J dropped 3 bases, with 9 bases sitting between them. The CDR3 is made up of 14 amino acids. Germline V gives CDR1 SEHNR, CDR2 FQNEAQ (reference sequence). This CDR3 reads CASSLGGSDTEAFF. In DNA, the CDR3 is TGTGCCAGCAGCTTAGGAGGGTCAGACACTGAAGCTTTCTTT.

The rearrangement joins TRBV5-6 to TRBJ1-6, with D possibly being TRBD1 (5 bases). The V end lost 0 bases, the J end lost 7 bases, and 8 bases lay between the germline ends. The germline CDR1 and CDR2 sequences are SGHDT and YYEEEE. The CDR3 covers 14 residues. CDR3 sequence reads: CASSLVGRNSPLHF. As DNA, the CDR3 is TGTGCCAGCAGCTTGGTGGGGCGGAATTCACCCCTCCACTTT.